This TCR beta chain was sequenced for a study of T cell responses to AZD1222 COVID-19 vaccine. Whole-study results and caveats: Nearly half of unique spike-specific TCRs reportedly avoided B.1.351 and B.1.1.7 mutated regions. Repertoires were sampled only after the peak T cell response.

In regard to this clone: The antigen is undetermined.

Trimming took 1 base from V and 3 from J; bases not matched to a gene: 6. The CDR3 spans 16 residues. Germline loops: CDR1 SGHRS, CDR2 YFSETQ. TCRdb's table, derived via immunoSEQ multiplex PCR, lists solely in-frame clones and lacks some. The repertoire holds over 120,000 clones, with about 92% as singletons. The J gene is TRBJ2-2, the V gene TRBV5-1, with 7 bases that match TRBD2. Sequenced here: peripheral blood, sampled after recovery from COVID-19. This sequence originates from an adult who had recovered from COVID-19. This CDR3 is CASSLHLAGDTGELFF. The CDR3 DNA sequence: TGCGCCAGCAGCTTGCATCTGGCGGGAGACACCGGGGAGCTGTTTTTT.